This TCR beta chain came from a study of shared clonotypes between healthy human individuals. Findings and caveats of the study: When naive CD4 clonotypes were compared across four donors, about 4.9% were shared.

This clone was counted once. No antigen is known for it. Profiled with immunoSEQ multiplex PCR; TCRdb holds only in-frame clones, not every one. The table lists 2 million to 2.5 million clones, just over 90% of them singletons, with 0.39% in the top ten. From germline, CDR1 is MNHNY and CDR2 SVGAGI (reference sequence). The CDR3 runs to 14 residues. Losses at the gene ends were 5 bases for V and 4 bases for J; bases not matched to a gene: 4. The clonotype originates from a man aged 18 to 29 in good health. Some clones in this sample may be carry-over from other donors' samples. The sequenced material came from naive CD4+ T cells from PBMCs. Documented subset: CD45RA+ positively selected. This chain links TRBV6-6 with TRBJ1-4, with 7 bases matching TRBD1. The CDR3 loop is CASSDGTDNEKLFF. DNA of the CDR3: TGTGCCAGCAGTGACGGGACAGATAATGAAAAACTGTTTTTT.